This T cell receptor beta chain was retrieved from a study of T cell responses to AZD1222 COVID-19 vaccine (dated by TCRdb to about 2021). Context from the whole study: AZD1222 recipients given second doses at about 4 weeks or at about 12 weeks were pooled, since spike-specific TCR depth and breadth were not found to differ between the two schedules. A total of roughly 240 trial participants underwent TCR sequencing, of whom some 210 received two doses of AZD1222 and about 25 received two doses of the MenACWY control vaccine. Enrollment into the trials was organized by age into subgroups of 18-55, 56-69 and 70-plus years, and those subgroups contained roughly 150, 30 and 60 TCR-sequenced participants, respectively.

The CDR3 regions of human TCRbeta chains were analyzed by immunosequencing. The original methods were these. TCRs in the repertoires were compared against a reference library of SARS-CoV-2-specific TCRs that had been generated with the MIRA antigen-specificity platform. Breadth was defined as the fraction of unique TCRs that were SARS-CoV-2-associated, and depth was defined as the fraction of total T cells that were SARS-CoV-2-associated. Using the MIRA data, every spike-specific TCR was mapped to the spike region that the TCR reacted to and assigned to either a CD4 or a CD8 class. Log10-transformed breadth and depth values were compared by one-way ANOVA with Sidak's multiple comparisons tests. The table was pulled from immuneACCESS by TCRdb, which kept in-frame rearrangements only. Such tables lose some clones; where checked, under half of the loss comes from unresolved V genes, and the rest has no known cause. For V, J and clone size, that table is used; D and trimming come from the DNA. The sample has around 78,000 clones on record, 90% of them singletons. The top ten clones comprise approximately 4.2% of the sample.

Read against the paper, the sample's time point label means: baseline before first vaccination. Samples from vaccinated people were obtained from the UK trials COV001 and COV002, which included a single-blind randomized controlled phase 2/3 trial of AZD1222 (ChAdOx1 nCoV-19) in healthy adults. For TCRbeta chain sequencing, PBMC samples were collected from trial participants at day 0 and at day 28 after the second dose. The study at large found these results: Reportedly, close to half of the unique spike-specific TCRs recognized epitopes lying outside the regions that are mutated in the B.1.351 and B.1.1.7 variants. The 56-69-year group was small, and its depth increase did not reach significance, likely because of low power. Conclusions about previously exposed vaccinees were limited because only six or seven AZD1222 recipients were SARS-CoV-2 seropositive at baseline. CD4 TCRs associated with the vaccine covered the entire spike protein, and the dominant responses were in regions 160-218 and 743-854. Because no day 14 peak-response samples were available, repertoires were characterized only after the peak T cell response. Most participants were white British and females outnumbered males, and the authors suggested that clonal diversity may have been underestimated. A significant rise in spike-specific TCR breadth and depth was observed after two AZD1222 doses relative to day 0 and relative to MenACWY recipients.

Note on this clone: This receptor's antigen is unknown. Per-base quality was not reported, and no clone a single base away is much larger than it.

According to the germline V gene, CDR1 reads MNHEY and CDR2 reads SVGAGI. From the cysteine through the phenylalanine, the CDR3 covers 16 amino acids. The entry retains the CDR3 DNA only, 48 bases that are in frame from base 1. The V end loses 4 bases and the J end loses 5 bases, and a stretch of 20 bases separates them. The rearranged segments are TRBV6-5 and TRBJ2-5, and perhaps TRBD1 as D gene, on 8 matching bases. Sequences were derived from peripheral blood, sampled on day 0 of AZD1222 vaccination. The clonotype was recovered from an adult in good health. The DNA reads as follows: TGTGCCAGCAGTTCCCTGAACGGACAGGGAGGGGAGACCCAGTACTTC. Its translation reads: CASSSLNGQGGETQYF.